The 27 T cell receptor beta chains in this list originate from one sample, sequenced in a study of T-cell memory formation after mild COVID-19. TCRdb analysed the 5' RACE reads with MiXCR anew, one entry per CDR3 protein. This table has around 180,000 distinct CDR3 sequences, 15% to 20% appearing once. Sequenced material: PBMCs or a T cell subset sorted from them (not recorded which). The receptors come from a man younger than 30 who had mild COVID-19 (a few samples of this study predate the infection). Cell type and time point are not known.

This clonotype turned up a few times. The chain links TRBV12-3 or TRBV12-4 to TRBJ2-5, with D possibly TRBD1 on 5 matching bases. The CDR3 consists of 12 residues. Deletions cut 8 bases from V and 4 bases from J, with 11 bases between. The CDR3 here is CASLRQGETQYF. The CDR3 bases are TGTGCCAGCCTTCGCCAGGGAGAGACCCAGTACTTC.

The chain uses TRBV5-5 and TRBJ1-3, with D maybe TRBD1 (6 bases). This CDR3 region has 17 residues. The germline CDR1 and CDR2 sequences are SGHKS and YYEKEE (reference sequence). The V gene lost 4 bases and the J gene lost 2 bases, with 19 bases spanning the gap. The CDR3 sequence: CASSGALQGFAGNTIYF. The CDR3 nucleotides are TGTGCCAGCAGCGGAGCGTTACAGGGATTCGCTGGAAACACCATATATTTT.

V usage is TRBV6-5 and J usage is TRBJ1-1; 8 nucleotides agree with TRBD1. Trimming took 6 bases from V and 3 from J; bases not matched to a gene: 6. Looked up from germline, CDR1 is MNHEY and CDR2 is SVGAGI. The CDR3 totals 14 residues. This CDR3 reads CASRAGGFHTEAFF. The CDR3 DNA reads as TGTGCCAGCAGAGCAGGGGGCTTCCACACTGAAGCTTTCTTT.

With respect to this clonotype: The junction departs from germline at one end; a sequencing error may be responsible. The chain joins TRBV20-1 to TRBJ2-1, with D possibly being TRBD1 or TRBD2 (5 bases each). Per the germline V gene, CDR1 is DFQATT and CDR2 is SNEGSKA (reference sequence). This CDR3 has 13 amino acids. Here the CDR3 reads CSASRDAYSEQFF. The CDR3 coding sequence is TGCAGTGCTAGCCGGGACGCTTACAGTGAGCAGTTCTTC.

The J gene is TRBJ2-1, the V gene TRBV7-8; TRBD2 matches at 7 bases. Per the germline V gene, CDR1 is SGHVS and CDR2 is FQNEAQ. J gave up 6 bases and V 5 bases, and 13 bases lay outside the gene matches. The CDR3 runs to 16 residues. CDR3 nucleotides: TGTGCCAGCAGCCCCAAGACCGAGAAGCGGGGCAATGAGCAGTTCTTC. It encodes CASSPKTEKRGNEQFF.

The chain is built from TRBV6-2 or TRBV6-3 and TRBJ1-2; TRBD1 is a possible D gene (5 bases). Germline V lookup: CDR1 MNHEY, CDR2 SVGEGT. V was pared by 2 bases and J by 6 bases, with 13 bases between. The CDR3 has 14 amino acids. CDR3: CASSYPAGLDGYTF. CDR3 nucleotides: TGTGCCAGCAGTTACCCGGCAGGGCTGGATGGCTACACCTTC.

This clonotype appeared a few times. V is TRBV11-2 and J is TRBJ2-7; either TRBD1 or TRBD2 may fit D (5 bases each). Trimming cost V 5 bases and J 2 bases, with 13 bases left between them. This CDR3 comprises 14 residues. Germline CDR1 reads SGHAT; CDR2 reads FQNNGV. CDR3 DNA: TGTGCCAGCAGCGCGACTCCGGGGCCCTACGAGCAGTACTTC. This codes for CASSATPGPYEQYF.

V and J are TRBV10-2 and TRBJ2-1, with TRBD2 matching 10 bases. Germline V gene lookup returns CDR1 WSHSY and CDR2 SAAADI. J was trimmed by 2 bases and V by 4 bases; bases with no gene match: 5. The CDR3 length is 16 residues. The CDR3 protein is CASSVPLAGAYNEQFF. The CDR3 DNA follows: TGCGCCAGCAGTGTTCCCCTAGCGGGGGCCTACAATGAGCAGTTCTTC.

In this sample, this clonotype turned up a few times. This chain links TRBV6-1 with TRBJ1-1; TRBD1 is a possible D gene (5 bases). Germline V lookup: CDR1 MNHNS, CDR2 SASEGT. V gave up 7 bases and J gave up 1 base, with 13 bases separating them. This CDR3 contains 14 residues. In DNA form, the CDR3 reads TGTGCCAGCATTTCCCCCAGGGAGAACACTGAAGCTTTCTTT. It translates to CASISPRENTEAFF.

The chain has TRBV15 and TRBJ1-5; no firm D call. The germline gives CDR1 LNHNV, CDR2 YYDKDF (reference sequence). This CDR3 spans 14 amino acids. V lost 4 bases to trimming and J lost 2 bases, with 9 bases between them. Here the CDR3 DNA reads TGTGCCACCAGCAAAGAGGCTGGCAATCAGCCCCAGCATTTT. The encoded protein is CATSKEAGNQPQHF. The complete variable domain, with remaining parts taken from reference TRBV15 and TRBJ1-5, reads DAMVIQNPRYQVTQFGKPVTLSCSQTLNHNVMYWYQQKSSQAPKLLFHYYDKDFNNEADTPDNFQSRRPNTSFCFLDIRSPGLGDTAMYLCATSKEAGNQPQHFGDGTRLSIL.

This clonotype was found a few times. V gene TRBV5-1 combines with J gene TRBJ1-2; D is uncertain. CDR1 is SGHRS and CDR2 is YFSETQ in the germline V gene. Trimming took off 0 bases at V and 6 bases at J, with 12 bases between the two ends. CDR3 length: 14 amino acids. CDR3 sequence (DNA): TGCGCCAGCAGCTTGGGGGCCATGGACGATGGCTACACCTTC. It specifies CASSLGAMDDGYTF.

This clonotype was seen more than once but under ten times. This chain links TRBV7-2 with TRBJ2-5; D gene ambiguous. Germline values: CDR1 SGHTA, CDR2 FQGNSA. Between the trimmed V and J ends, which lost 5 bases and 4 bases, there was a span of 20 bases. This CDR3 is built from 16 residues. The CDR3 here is CASSLRRSGDGETQYF. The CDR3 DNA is TGTGCCAGCAGCCTCAGAAGGAGTGGGGATGGAGAGACCCAGTACTTC.

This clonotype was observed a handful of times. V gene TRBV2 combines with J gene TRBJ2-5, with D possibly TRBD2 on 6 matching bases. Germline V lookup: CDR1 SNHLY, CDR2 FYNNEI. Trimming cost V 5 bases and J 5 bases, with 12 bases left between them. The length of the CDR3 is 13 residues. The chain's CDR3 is CASSFSGVETQYF. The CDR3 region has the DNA TGTGCCAGCAGTTTTAGCGGCGTGGAGACCCAGTACTTC. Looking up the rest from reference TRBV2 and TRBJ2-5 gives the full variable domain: EPEVTQTPSHQVTQMGQEVILRCVPISNHLYFYWYRQILGQKVEFLVSFYNNEISEKSEIFDDQFSVERPDGSNFTLKIRSTKLEDSAMYFCASSFSGVETQYFGPGTRLLVL.

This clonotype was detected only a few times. In nucleotides, the CDR3 is TGTGCCAGCAGTTTACGGGGGGTCAATTCACCCCTCCACTTT. It specifies CASSLRGVNSPLHF. J is TRBJ1-6 and V is TRBV12-3 or TRBV12-4; D is possibly TRBD1 (5 bases). This CDR3 region has 14 residues. V was shortened by 2 bases and J by 7 bases, with 9 bases between the two germline ends.

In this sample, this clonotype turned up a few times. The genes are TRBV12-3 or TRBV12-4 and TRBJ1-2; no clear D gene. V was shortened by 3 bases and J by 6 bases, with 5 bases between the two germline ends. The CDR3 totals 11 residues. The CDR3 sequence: CASSFGDGYTF. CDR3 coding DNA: TGTGCCAGCAGTTTCGGGGATGGCTACACCTTC.

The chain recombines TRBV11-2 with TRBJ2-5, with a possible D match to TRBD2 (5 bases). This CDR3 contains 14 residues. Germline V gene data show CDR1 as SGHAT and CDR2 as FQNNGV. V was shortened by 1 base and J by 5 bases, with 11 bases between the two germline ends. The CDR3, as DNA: TGTGCCAGCAGCTTAGGCCCGGGGTGGGAGACCCAGTACTTC. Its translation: CASSLGPGWETQYF.

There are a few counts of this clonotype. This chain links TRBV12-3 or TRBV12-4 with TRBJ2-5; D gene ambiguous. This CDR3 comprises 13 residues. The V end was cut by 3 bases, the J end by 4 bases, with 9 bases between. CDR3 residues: CASSLYPPETQYF. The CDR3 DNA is TGTGCCAGCAGTTTGTACCCACCAGAGACCCAGTACTTC.

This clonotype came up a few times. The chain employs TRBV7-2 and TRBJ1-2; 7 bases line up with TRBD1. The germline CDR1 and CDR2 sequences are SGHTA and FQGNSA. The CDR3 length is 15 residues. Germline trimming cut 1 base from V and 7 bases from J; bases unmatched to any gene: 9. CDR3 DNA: TGTGCCAGCAGCTTAGGGGGCAGGGGGTTCTCTGGCTACACCTTC. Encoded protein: CASSLGGRGFSGYTF.

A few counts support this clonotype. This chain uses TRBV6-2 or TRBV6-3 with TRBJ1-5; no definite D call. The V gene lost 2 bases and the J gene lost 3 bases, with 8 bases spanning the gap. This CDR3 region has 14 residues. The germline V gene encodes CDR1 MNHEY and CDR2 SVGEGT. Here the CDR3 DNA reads TGTGCCAGCAGTTACGCGGAACTCAATCAGCCCCAGCATTTT. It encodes CASSYAELNQPQHF.

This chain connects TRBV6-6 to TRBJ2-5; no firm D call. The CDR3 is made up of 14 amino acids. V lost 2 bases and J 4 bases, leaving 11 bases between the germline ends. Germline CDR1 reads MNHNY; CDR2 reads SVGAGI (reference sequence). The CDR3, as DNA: TGTGCCAGCAGTTACCCGGCAGACATAGAGACCCAGTACTTC. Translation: CASSYPADIETQYF.

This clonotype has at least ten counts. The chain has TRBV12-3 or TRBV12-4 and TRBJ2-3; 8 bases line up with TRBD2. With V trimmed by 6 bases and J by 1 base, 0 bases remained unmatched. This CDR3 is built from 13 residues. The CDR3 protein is CASRTSGTDTQYF. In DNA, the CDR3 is TGTGCCAGCAGGACTAGCGGCACAGATACGCAGTATTTT.

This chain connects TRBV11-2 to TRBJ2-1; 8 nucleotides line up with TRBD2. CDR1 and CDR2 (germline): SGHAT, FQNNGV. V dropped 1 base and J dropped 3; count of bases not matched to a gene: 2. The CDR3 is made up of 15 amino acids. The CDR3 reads CASSLGGTSYNEQFF. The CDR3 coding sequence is TGTGCCAGCAGCTTAGGGGGGACTAGCTACAATGAGCAGTTCTTC.

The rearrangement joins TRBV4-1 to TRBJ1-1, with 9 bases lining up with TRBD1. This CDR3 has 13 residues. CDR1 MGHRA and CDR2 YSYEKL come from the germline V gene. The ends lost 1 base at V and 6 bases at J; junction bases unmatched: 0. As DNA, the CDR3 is TGCGCCAGCAGCCAAGGACAGGGGGCTGAAGCTTTCTTT. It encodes CASSQGQGAEAFF.

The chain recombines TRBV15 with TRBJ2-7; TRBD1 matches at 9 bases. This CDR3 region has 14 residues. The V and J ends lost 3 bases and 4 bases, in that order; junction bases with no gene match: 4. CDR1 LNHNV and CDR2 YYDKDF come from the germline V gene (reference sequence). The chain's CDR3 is CATSRDRGLYEQYV. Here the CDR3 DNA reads TGTGCCACCAGCAGGGACAGGGGATTGTACGAGCAGTACGTC.

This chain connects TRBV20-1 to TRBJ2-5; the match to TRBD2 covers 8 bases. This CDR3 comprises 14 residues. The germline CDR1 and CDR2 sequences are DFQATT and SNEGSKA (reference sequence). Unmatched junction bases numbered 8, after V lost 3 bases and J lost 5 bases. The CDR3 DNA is TGCAGTGCTAGTTCGGGGGGGGCCCGGGAGACCCAGTACTTC. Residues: CSASSGGARETQYF.

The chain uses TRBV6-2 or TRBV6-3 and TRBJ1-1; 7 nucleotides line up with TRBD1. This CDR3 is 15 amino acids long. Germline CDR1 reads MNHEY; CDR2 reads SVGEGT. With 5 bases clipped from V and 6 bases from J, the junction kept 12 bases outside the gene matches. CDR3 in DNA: TGTGCCAGCAGTCTGGCGGACAGGTTTCGCGCTGAAGCTTTCTTT. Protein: CASSLADRFRAEAFF.

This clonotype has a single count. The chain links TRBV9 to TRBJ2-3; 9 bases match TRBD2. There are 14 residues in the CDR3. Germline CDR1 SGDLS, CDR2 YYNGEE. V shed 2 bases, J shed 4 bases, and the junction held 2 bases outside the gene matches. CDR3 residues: CASSVAGGPDTQYF. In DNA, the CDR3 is TGTGCCAGCAGCGTGGCGGGGGGGCCAGATACGCAGTATTTT. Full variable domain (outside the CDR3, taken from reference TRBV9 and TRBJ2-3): DSGVTQTPKHLITATGQRVTLRCSPRSGDLSVYWYQQSLDQGLQFLIQYYNGEERAKGNILERFSAQQFPDLHSELNLSSLELGDSALYFCASSVAGGPDTQYFGPGTRLTVL.